This paragraph reports one T cell receptor (beta chain). Its antigen is currently unknown. The repertoire was sequenced with immunoSEQ multiplex PCR; TCRdb's copy has only in-frame clones and lacks some. The sample yields 95,000 to 100,000 clones, approximately 84% seen once. This sample was taken from a study of T cell responses to AZD1222 COVID-19 vaccine. Broader study findings: Donors in the cohort were predominantly white British and more often female, and clonal diversity was possibly underestimated. Only 5 to 7 AZD1222 recipients were seropositive at baseline.

V lost 1 base and J lost 3, with 2 bases in between. Germline loops: CDR1 SGHNT, CDR2 YENEEA. The CDR3 has 12 amino acids. The clonotype originates from an adult who received the AZD1222 COVID-19 vaccine. The chain uses TRBV11-3 and TRBJ2-3; D is unresolved. This specimen consisted of peripheral blood, obtained 28 days after the second AZD1222 dose. The CDR3 here is CASSLVTDTQYF. The DNA for the CDR3 is TGTGCCAGCAGCTTAGTAACAGATACGCAGTATTTT.